This note documents a single TCR beta chain sequence. Its antigen is currently unknown. TCRdb's copy holds only in-frame clones and misses some; the assay was immunoSEQ multiplex PCR. The table lists approximately 90,000 clones, 90% of them singletons, with 8.4% in the top ten. The sample comes from a study of T cell responses to AZD1222 COVID-19 vaccine. Study at large: The analysis combined second doses at about 4 or about 12 weeks.

Study conclusions and caveats: Every sample of the repertoires postdated the peak T cell response. A reported finding is that nearly half of spike-specific TCRs target unmutated variant regions.

Looked up from germline, CDR1 is KGHSH and CDR2 is LQKENI. The CDR3 is 17 residues long. V dropped 2 bases and J dropped 1; count of bases not matched to a gene: 6. Source: peripheral blood, taken on day 0 of AZD1222 vaccination. The chain has TRBV18 and TRBJ2-4; 9 positions match TRBD2. The TCR sequence derives from an adult in good health. The CDR3 DNA reads TGTGCCAGCTCACCAACTAGCGGGCGTCTGGCCAAAAACATTCAGTACTTC. Encoded protein: CASSPTSGRLAKNIQYF.